This T cell receptor (beta chain) came from a study of T cells in Graves' hyperthyroidism and ophthalmopathy (dated by TCRdb to the late 2010s). For context, the study as a whole: TCR V-J signatures able to tell the groups apart were searched for in a discovery cohort of 95 to 100 patients, of whom under 45 had Graves' ophthalmopathy and under 65 had stable Graves' hyperthyroidism. After sampling, hyperthyroidism patients received methimazole starting at 30 mg daily, and ophthalmopathy patients received high-dose intravenous methylprednisolone. The roughly 94 discovery patients were randomly split 7:3 into training and test sets. The paper describes TCR Vbeta CDR3 sequencing of about 140 peripheral blood samples, made up of 43 ophthalmopathy patients, around 78 hyperthyroidism patients and about 17 progressor patients. Prospective prediction of ophthalmopathy was tested in an independent validation cohort of about 19 hyperthyroidism patients and some 17 patients who later progressed to ophthalmopathy. Thyroid tissue and blood T-cell repertoires from more than 5 Graves' hyperthyroidism patients were also compared in the study.

The TCR beta CDR3 regions were amplified from RNA transcripts. A first-round RT-PCR of the TCR CDR3 used the HTBI primer set with the Qiagen OneStep RT-PCR kit. A second multiplex PCR round built the libraries, followed by size selection and purification. Paired-end sequencing of the libraries was performed with 100 bp reads on an Illumina HiSeq2000. For the original study's pipeline: SOAPnuke was used to process the raw data, throwing out any read that contained adapters or uncalled bases, had a mean Phred below 15, or lacked an exact constant-primer or identifier match. High-quality paired reads were merged with COPE v1.2.5, and unique nucleotide sequences were defined as clonotypes. MiTCR v1.1 was used to align the clonotypes against IMGT TRBV, TRBD and TRBJ reference segments. Only V-J combinations with frequency above 0.0001, covering roughly 99% of repertoires, were analysed. A TCS score was defined as the ratio between F50 (clonal expansion) and ExV (chaos), using BLOSUM62-based TCRdist between CDR3 peptides within each V-J. Welch's t-statistics and random forest reduced 450 to 600 V-J features to 10 to 15, which were used in a naive Bayes classifier (R e1071). TCRdb cleaned the public reads at Q25 with fastp, built clones with MiXCR and kept in-frame beta chains. Identical CDR3 proteins give one entry, which carries the most common genes and DNA. None of the V and J calls come from the authors' own analysis; TCRdb made them. The sample data list hundreds of thousands of distinct CDR3 sequences, and 40% to 55% of these were observed just once. Clones ranked in the top ten supply approximately 8.2% of the sample.

CDR1 and CDR2, per the germline V gene (reference sequence), are DFQATT and SNEGSKA. The V and J ends are trimmed by 6 bases and 4 bases, leaving 12 bases between them. From the cysteine through the phenylalanine, the CDR3 covers 12 amino acids. Only the CDR3 DNA stays, 36 bases, in frame from base 1. The table lists this clonotype with many counts. The antigen this receptor binds is unknown. No per-base quality is available; no much larger clone lies one base away. What the research found in general, with its limitations: Sample size was not statistically predetermined, and blinding of investigators to group allocation was not performed. Most expanded thyroid clonotypes (frequency above 0.001) were also found in blood, which suggests that blood repertoires may mirror thyroid immune responses. In cross-validation, a model built on a 13 V-J signature told ophthalmopathy apart from stable hyperthyroidism with 85% to 90% sensitivity and 81% to 82% specificity, and in testing the same model reached 80%/75%. During validation, the model predicted progression to ophthalmopathy a median of roughly 7.1 months ahead of onset, with roughly 65% sensitivity and more than 72% specificity.

Stable Graves' hyperthyroidism was defined as the absence of progression to ophthalmopathy over 18 months of follow-up. Hyperthyroidism patients were aged 18 to 65 years and newly diagnosed, with disease duration of less than 2 months. The study excluded patients with uncontrolled infections, other autoimmune diseases, pregnancy or lactation. Clinical symptoms, serum thyroxine and TRAb, thyroid ultrasound, and orbital computed tomography formed the basis for the diagnoses. Total RNA was extracted with Trizol reagent, and quality was checked on an Agilent 2100 Bioanalyzer. Sequenced: peripheral blood or thyroid tissue (not recorded which). The clonotype was recovered from a woman younger than 30 with Graves' hyperthyroidism. Donor details come from another sample of the same person, matched by shared clones. Recombination linked TRBV20-1 to TRBJ1-2; the best D guess is TRBD1, with 6 bases matching. The nucleotide sequence is given as TGCAGTGCCCACGGACAGCCCTATGGCTACACCTTC. This gives the protein CSAHGQPYGYTF.